The T cell receptor (beta chain) described here comes from a study of shared clonotypes between healthy human individuals. Study outcomes and limitations: Limited genetic and exposure-history diversity came from having few donors.

V shed 8 bases and J 3 bases; nucleotides not matched to a gene: 0. Germline CDR1 and CDR2: LGHNA and YNFKEQ. The CDR3 consists of 14 residues. Under the authors' procedure: Filtering differed because ImmunoSEQ produced junction-only sequences that carried no quality scores. Sequenced by immunoSEQ multiplex PCR; TCRdb stores in-frame clones only, minus some. The D gene and trimming were derived from the DNA, and the V and J assignments and clone size from that table. The repertoire includes approximately 470,000 clones, 81% of them detected once, and about an eighth sits in the top ten. Worth noting for this clone: Antigen: not known.

This clonotype was sampled from a woman aged 40 to 50 in good health. Some clones in this sample may be carry-over from other donors' samples. Sequences were obtained from PBMCs. The V call is TRBV4-2, the J call TRBJ2-3; 15 bases align to TRBD2. CDR3 sequence (DNA): TGTGCCAGCGGGACTAGCGGGAGGACAGATACGCAGTATTTT. Amino acid sequence: CASGTSGRTDTQYF.